These T cell receptor beta chains were read from a single sample in a study of T cells expressing NK-cell markers. From its re-call of the 5' RACE reads, TCRdb lists each CDR3 protein once, without DNA. This sample contains about 440,000 distinct CDR3 sequences. The material sequenced was blood T cells: a sorted CD56 or NKG2C T cell subset, CD4+ or CD8+ T cells, or bulk PBMC T cells (not recorded which). The receptors were sampled from a woman between 18 and 75 years old in good health. Each CDR3 is given with its conserved first and last residue. The order of the fields is CDR3 protein, V gene, CDR3 length, J gene.

CDR3aa: CASSSPGPSTYGYTF
v_gene: TRBV6-2/TRBV6-3
len: 15
j_gene: TRBJ1-2

CDR3aa: CASSKGYSPLHF
v_gene: TRBV21-1
len: 12
j_gene: TRBJ1-6

CDR3aa: CASSRSGLDTGELFF
v_gene: TRBV6-4
len: 15
j_gene: TRBJ2-2

CDR3aa: CASSTGYNEQFF
v_gene: TRBV21-1
len: 12
j_gene: TRBJ2-1

CDR3aa: CASSPPSSAEAFF
v_gene: TRBV5-4
len: 13
j_gene: TRBJ1-1

CDR3aa: CASSTHPRGTGELFF
v_gene: TRBV7-3
len: 15
j_gene: TRBJ2-2

CDR3aa: CASREQGGPTDTQYF
v_gene: TRBV6-1
len: 15
j_gene: TRBJ2-3

CDR3aa: CASSFGSSTQETQYF
v_gene: TRBV12-3/TRBV12-4
len: 15
j_gene: TRBJ2-5

CDR3aa: CASRLTHDTVGGYTF
v_gene: TRBV6-2/TRBV6-3
len: 15
j_gene: TRBJ1-2

CDR3aa: CASSPEMTQYF
v_gene: TRBV18
len: 11
j_gene: TRBJ2-5

CDR3aa: CAIGGQGNEKLFF
v_gene: TRBV12-3/TRBV12-4
len: 13
j_gene: TRBJ1-4

CDR3aa: CASSETGQGRSHTF
v_gene: TRBV9
len: 14
j_gene: TRBJ1-2